A selection of T cell receptor beta chains follows, all from one sample in a study of beta chain features in type 1 diabetes. This table comes from immunoSEQ multiplex PCR, and its TCRdb copy is limited to in-frame clones, with some not included. The table includes about 290,000 clones, 7% to 9% detected once. The sequencing sample was made of central memory CD4+ T cells from blood. The receptors come from a woman younger than 30 in good health. Each CDR3 is given with its conserved first and last residue. The order of the fields is clone size, V gene, D gene, J gene, CDR3 DNA, CDR3 protein. The D gene is left open where the match is weak. Where a row states a size, it is once, few, many or the class of an expanded clone; other rows omit it.

.,TRBV5-1,TRBD1,TRBJ2-2,TGCGCCAGTACCGGGAAGGGGGCAAGGACCGGGGAGCTGTTTTTT,CASTGKGARTGELFF
few,TRBV28,.,TRBJ2-3,TGTGCCAGCAGCCGCCGCCTTAGCACAGATACGCAGTATTTT,CASSRRLSTDTQYF
.,TRBV5-1,.,TRBJ1-1,TGCGCCAGCAGCTTAGAAAATCGGGACACTGAAGCTTTCTTT,CASSLENRDTEAFF
.,TRBV21-1,.,TRBJ1-5,TGTGCCAGCAACCCATCGGGGAGTAAAGTCAATCAGCCCCAGCATTTT,CASNPSGSKVNQPQHF
.,TRBV7-8,.,TRBJ1-1,TGTGCCAGCAGCTTAGTGACGTTAGGGGACACTGAAGCTTTCTTT,CASSLVTLGDTEAFF
many,TRBV4-2,.,TRBJ2-7,TGTGCCAGCAGCCAAGATTTCGAGCAGTACTTC,CASSQDFEQYF
few,TRBV7-2,.,TRBJ2-1,TGTGCCAGCAGCTCCTCAGCGGCTAATTACAATGAGCAGTTCTTC,CASSSSAANYNEQFF
.,TRBV15,.,TRBJ1-1,TGTGCCACCTCGGGGTCCCTGAACACTGAAGCTTTCTTT,CATSGSLNTEAFF
.,TRBV28,TRBD1,TRBJ1-5,TGTGCCAGCACTAAGTTCGGGACAGGGTTTGATCAGCCCCAGCATTTT,CASTKFGTGFDQPQHF
.,TRBV5-6,.,TRBJ2-1,TGTGCCAGCAGCTTGGGCTATAGCTCCTACAATGAGCAGTTCTTC,CASSLGYSSYNEQFF
few,TRBV28,TRBD2,TRBJ2-1,TGTGCCAGCAGTTTTATGCGGGAGTCCGGTGAGCAGTTCTTC,CASSFMRESGEQFF
few,TRBV7-5,.,TRBJ2-1,TGTGCCAGAAGGGACGGGTCTAGCGGGAGGTCGAGGTACAATGAGCAGTTCTTC,CARRDGSSGRSRYNEQFF
.,TRBV7-9,.,TRBJ1-4,TGTGCCAGCAGCTCGACGACACGACCTAATGAAAAACTGTTTTTT,CASSSTTRPNEKLFF
few,TRBV7-2,TRBD1,TRBJ1-6,TGTGCCAGCAGCTTAGGGGGGACAGAGGACTCACCCCTCCACTTT,CASSLGGTEDSPLHF
.,TRBV7-9,.,TRBJ2-6,TGTGCCAGCAGCTTAGGAGTCTCTGGGGCCAACGTCCTGACTTTC,CASSLGVSGANVLTF